Given below is one T cell receptor (beta chain) in context. Its cognate antigen is unknown. One junction end disagrees with the germline gene, perhaps due to a read error. This sample was included in a study of T cell repertoires and leukemia-associated antigens. Study summary: Each sample gave about 3 to 5.0 million effective reads. Study-wide points: The four groups had similar numbers of Vbeta, Jbeta genes and CDR3s. Expanded clones' antigen specificity and function were not directly tested.

From the 5' RACE reads, TCRdb called clonotypes with MiXCR, one entry per CDR3 protein. The table records 11,000 to 15,000 distinct CDR3 sequences, approximately 37% of them present only once. Without fetal bovine serum, CD3+ T cells were rested overnight. The length of the CDR3 is 17 residues. Germline lookup yields CDR1 SGHAT and CDR2 FQNNGV. The TCR sequence derives from a female donor in good health. The chain employs TRBV11-2 and TRBJ1-6; 11 nucleotides match TRBD1. Material: CD3+ T cells sorted from blood and cultured. The CDR3 DNA reads as TGTGCCAGCAGCTTGTCCGGACAGGGGGCGAAGAATTCACTCCTCCACTTT. Translating gives CASSLSGQGAKNSLLHF.